This passage covers 25 T cell receptor beta chains from one sample sequenced in a study of blood T cell repertoires in COVID-19 (dated by TCRdb to the early 2020s). The method was the immunoSEQ multiplex PCR assay. Drawn from immuneACCESS, this table holds only the in-frame rearrangements with V and J called that TCRdb kept. Clones are partly lost; checked studies trace under half to an unresolved V gene and leave the rest unexplained. In all, the sample holds around 200,000 clones, and 85% to 90% of those were seen once. The ten largest make up approximately 6.2% of the sample. Material: peripheral blood. These receptor sequences come from a man in his sixties who had recovered from COVID-19.

The J gene is TRBJ2-3, the V gene TRBV11-3; D remains ambiguous. The germline CDR1 and CDR2 sequences are SGHNT and YENEEA. V shed 1 base and J shed 0 bases, with 5 bases lying between them. CDR3 size: 14 residues. The CDR3 region has the DNA TGTGCCAGCAGCTTAGGAGGAAGCACAGATACGCAGTATTTT. It specifies CASSLGGSTDTQYF.

The rearrangement uses TRBV18 and TRBJ2-3, with D possibly TRBD2 on 5 matching bases. Looked up from germline, CDR1 is KGHSH and CDR2 is LQKENI. This CDR3 contains 13 residues. The V and J ends lost 5 bases and 4 bases respectively, with 10 bases between them. The CDR3 is CASSSPGADTQYF. CDR3 DNA sequence: TGTGCCAGCTCATCTCCCGGGGCAGATACGCAGTATTTT.

This clone was counted once. The J gene is TRBJ2-1, the V gene TRBV29-1; perhaps TRBD2 as D (5 bases). The germline gives CDR1 SQVTM, CDR2 ANQGSEA. The CDR3 is made up of 11 amino acids. Trimming cost V 6 bases and J 10 bases, with 13 bases left between them. The CDR3 loop is CSVTRNLEQFF. The CDR3 nucleotides read TGCAGCGTCACTAGAAACCTAGAGCAGTTCTTC.

The V call is TRBV19, the J call TRBJ2-2; 7 bases are shared with TRBD1. The ends lost 3 bases at V and 2 bases at J; junction bases unmatched: 3. This CDR3 region has 15 residues. The germline gives CDR1 LNHDA, CDR2 SQIVND (reference sequence). CDR3 DNA sequence: TGTGCCAGTAGTATTAAGGGGGCAAACACCGGGGAGCTGTTTTTT. Protein product: CASSIKGANTGELFF.

This clone occurred once. Other DNA variants within this sample encode the same CDR3. The gene calls are TRBV18 and TRBJ1-5, with 7 positions matching TRBD1. Germline trimming cut 2 bases from V and 1 base from J; bases unmatched to any gene: 2. The V gene's germline CDR1 is KGHSH and CDR2 LQKENI. The CDR3 has 15 amino acids. The CDR3 sequence is CASSPRDSSNQPQHF. The CDR3 DNA is TGTGCCAGCTCACCAAGGGACAGCAGCAATCAGCCCCAGCATTTT.

This sequence joins TRBV19 and TRBJ2-1, with 10 positions matching TRBD1. The CDR3 contains 16 residues. Losses at the gene ends were 0 bases for V and 4 bases for J; bases not matched to a gene: 3. CDR1 and CDR2 from the germline V gene are LNHDA and SQIVND (reference sequence). DNA of the CDR3: TGTGCCAGTAGTATAGACGGACAGGGGGTTTACAATGAGCAGTTCTTC. Protein sequence: CASSIDGQGVYNEQFF.

This chain joins TRBV30 and TRBJ1-1, with D possibly being TRBD1 (5 bases). CDR1 is GTSNPN, CDR2 SVGIG, per germline (reference sequence). This CDR3 is 13 amino acids long. Trimming pared 3 bases from V and 0 bases from J, leaving 8 bases between. The CDR3 bases are TGTGCCTGGAGCGGACACCTGAACACTGAAGCTTTCTTT. Its protein is CAWSGHLNTEAFF.

The chain recombines TRBV4-2 with TRBJ1-5, with 7 bases lining up with TRBD1. Germline V gene lookup returns CDR1 LGHNA and CDR2 YNFKEQ. Trimming removed 4 bases from V and 6 bases from J; junction bases left unmatched: 6. The CDR3 sequence is 14 residues long. CDR3 nucleotide sequence: TGTGCCAGCAGCCTTACAGGGGAGATTCAGCCCCAGCATTTT. As protein: CASSLTGEIQPQHF.

This rearrangement joins TRBV19 to TRBJ2-7; D possibly corresponds to TRBD1 (5 bases). The germline V gene encodes CDR1 LNHDA and CDR2 SQIVND (reference sequence). Trimming pared 5 bases from V and 1 base from J, leaving 9 bases between. CDR3 size: 13 residues. The CDR3 spells CASSRTHSYEQYF. The DNA of the CDR3 is TGTGCCAGTAGTCGGACACATTCCTACGAGCAGTACTTC.

The chain joins TRBV12-3 or TRBV12-4 to TRBJ2-7, with D unresolved. V was cut by 4 bases and J by 1 base, with 8 bases left in between. The CDR3 runs 13 residues. This CDR3 is CASSSSASYEQYF. For the CDR3, the DNA is TGTGCCAGCAGTTCCAGCGCTTCCTACGAGCAGTACTTC.

The chain links TRBV3-1 (or the pseudogene TRBV3-2) to TRBJ2-2; a weak D match, TRBD1 (6 bases). Trimming removed 5 bases at V and 3 bases at J, with 13 bases between. This CDR3 has 15 amino acids. Germline CDR1 LGHDT, CDR2 YNNKEL (reference sequence). The CDR3 DNA is TGTGCCAGCAGCTCAGGGGATTCGGACACCGGGGAGCTGTTTTTT. It yields the protein CASSSGDSDTGELFF.

The chain carries TRBV7-6 and TRBJ1-1; tentative D call: TRBD1 (6 bases). The length of the CDR3 is 14 residues. The V gene lost 5 bases and the J gene lost 2 bases, with 12 bases spanning the gap. Germline CDR1 and CDR2: SGHVS and FNYEAQ. The DNA of the CDR3 is TGTGCCAGCAGCATAGTACAGGGAAACACTGAAGCTTTCTTT. Residues: CASSIVQGNTEAFF.

The chain uses TRBV28 and TRBJ1-1; 8 nucleotides match TRBD1. Germline loops: CDR1 MDHEN, CDR2 SYDVKM. This CDR3 has 16 residues. Germline trimming cut 8 bases from V and 1 base from J; bases unmatched to any gene: 12. CDR3 nucleotides: TGTGCCAGCCGCTCGCTGACAGGGGCTAGGAACACTGAAGCTTTCTTT. Translated: CASRSLTGARNTEAFF.

The V and J genes are TRBV7-3 and TRBJ1-2; D unclear. The CDR3 covers 15 residues. Trimming left V 1 base short and J 0 bases short, with 9 bases between. Germline CDR1 is SGHTA and CDR2 is FQGTGA. The CDR3 loop is CASSLRAESNYGYTF. For the CDR3, the DNA is TGTGCCAGCAGCTTAAGGGCAGAATCTAACTATGGCTACACCTTC.

The chain joins TRBV28 to TRBJ2-1, with 8 bases fitting TRBD2. The CDR3 spans 15 residues. Germline V lookup: CDR1 MDHEN, CDR2 SYDVKM. J was trimmed by 5 bases and V by 6 bases; bases with no gene match: 9. CDR3 protein: CASRPEGLGNNEQFF. As DNA, the CDR3 is TGTGCCAGCAGGCCCGAGGGACTAGGGAACAATGAGCAGTTCTTC.

Only one count was recorded for this clone. The J gene is TRBJ2-1, the V gene TRBV20-1, with TRBD2 matching 8 bases. The CDR3 is 14 residues long. The V gene end was trimmed by 3 bases and the J gene end by 4 bases; junction bases not matched to a gene: 5. Germline CDR1 reads DFQATT; CDR2 reads SNEGSKA (reference sequence). The CDR3, as DNA: TGCAGTGCTAGTGATGGCGGGGGGTACAATGAGCAGTTCTTC. Protein sequence: CSASDGGGYNEQFF.

The CDR3 is CASRPDSITGELFF. As DNA, the CDR3 is TGTGCCAGCAGGCCGGACAGTATTACCGGGGAGCTGTTTTTT. This chain uses TRBV11-2 with TRBJ2-2, with a tentative D call TRBD1 (6 bases). CDR1 is SGHAT and CDR2 is FQNNGV in the germline V gene. Between the trimmed V and J ends, which lost 6 bases and 5 bases, there was a span of 13 bases. The CDR3 loop spans 14 amino acids.

This clone was seen just once. The rearrangement uses TRBV7-3 and TRBJ2-5, with TRBD2 matching 8 bases. CDR3 length: 14 amino acids. The J segment lost 1 base and the V segment lost 5 bases, leaving 3 bases of the junction unmatched. From germline, CDR1 is SGHTA and CDR2 FQGTGA. The CDR3 reads CASSATSGQETQYF. The CDR3 DNA reads TGTGCCAGCAGCGCCACTAGCGGCCAAGAGACCCAGTACTTC.

The chain carries TRBV5-1 and TRBJ2-3, with 9 positions matching TRBD2. The CDR3 extends over 18 amino acids. CDR1 is SGHRS, CDR2 YFSETQ, per germline. V trimming: 0 bases; J trimming: 3 bases; junction bases outside the gene matches: 11. The CDR3 spells CASSLAGRAGGQTDTQYF. DNA of the CDR3: TGCGCCAGCAGCTTGGCCGGTAGGGCGGGAGGGCAAACAGATACGCAGTATTTT.

This chain links TRBV5-1 with TRBJ2-3, with TRBD2 matching over 8 bases. V lost 9 bases, J lost 3 bases, and 9 bases stayed unmatched. Germline V gene sequence: CDR1 SGHRS, CDR2 YFSETQ. There are 14 residues in the CDR3. For the CDR3, the DNA is TGCGCCACCCATCCGGGAGGGCCTACAGATACGCAGTATTTT. Encoded protein: CATHPGGPTDTQYF.

This clone appeared a single time. J is TRBJ2-1 and V is TRBV9, with D possibly TRBD2 on 5 matching bases. The ends were cut back, 0 bases at V and 7 bases at J, with 14 bases in the middle. Germline CDR1 is SGDLS and CDR2 is YYNGEE. The CDR3 is 15 residues long. The CDR3 loop reads CASSVGARGQNEQFF. Written as DNA, the CDR3 is TGTGCCAGCAGCGTAGGGGCCCGCGGGCAGAATGAGCAGTTCTTC.

V is TRBV5-1 and J is TRBJ2-1; the match to TRBD2 covers 10 bases. The ends lost 4 bases at V and 2 bases at J; junction bases unmatched: 6. The CDR3 totals 16 residues. Per germline, CDR1 SGHRS and CDR2 YFSETQ. The CDR3 loop is CASSSVAGGPYNEQFF. The CDR3 DNA follows: TGCGCCAGCAGCAGCGTAGCGGGGGGTCCCTACAATGAGCAGTTCTTC.

This clone was found once. V gene TRBV28 combines with J gene TRBJ1-4, with a tentative D call TRBD1 (5 bases). The germline gives CDR1 MDHEN, CDR2 SYDVKM. V was trimmed by 6 bases and J by 10 bases, leaving 12 bases between them. The CDR3 extends over 12 amino acids. CDR3: CASRSSGGKLFF. CDR3 DNA sequence: TGTGCCAGCAGGTCTTCGGGGGGAAAACTGTTTTTT. Filled out from reference TRBV28 and TRBJ1-4, the complete variable domain reads DVKVTQSSRYLVKRTGEKVFLECVQDMDHENMFWYRQDPGLGLRLIYFSYDVKMKEKGDIPEGYSVSREKKERFSLILESASTNQTSMYLCASRSSGGKLFFGSGTQLSVL.

The rearrangement links TRBV14 to TRBJ2-1, with a possible D match to TRBD2 (5 bases). CDR1 and CDR2 (germline): SGHDN, FVKESK. Trimming took 0 bases from V and 10 from J, leaving 13 bases between them. This CDR3 has 14 residues. CDR3 loop: CASSQDLLGREQFF. As DNA, the CDR3 is TGTGCCAGCAGCCAAGATCTTTTAGGGAGAGAGCAGTTCTTC. Variable domain in full (rest from reference TRBV14 and TRBJ2-1): EAGVTQFPSHSVIEKGQTVTLRCDPISGHDNLYWYRRVMGKEIKFLLHFVKESKQDESGMPNNRFLAERTGGTYSTLKVQPAELEDSGVYFCASSQDLLGREQFFGPGTRLTVL.

The V gene is TRBV28, the J gene TRBJ1-3, with D perhaps matching TRBD1 (5 bases). The CDR3 contains 15 residues. With 3 bases removed from V and 0 bases from J, the gap between germline ends came to 9 bases. The germline gives CDR1 MDHEN, CDR2 SYDVKM. The CDR3 reads CASSLDTDSGNTIYF. The CDR3 DNA reads as TGTGCCAGCAGTTTGGACACGGACTCTGGAAACACCATATATTTT.